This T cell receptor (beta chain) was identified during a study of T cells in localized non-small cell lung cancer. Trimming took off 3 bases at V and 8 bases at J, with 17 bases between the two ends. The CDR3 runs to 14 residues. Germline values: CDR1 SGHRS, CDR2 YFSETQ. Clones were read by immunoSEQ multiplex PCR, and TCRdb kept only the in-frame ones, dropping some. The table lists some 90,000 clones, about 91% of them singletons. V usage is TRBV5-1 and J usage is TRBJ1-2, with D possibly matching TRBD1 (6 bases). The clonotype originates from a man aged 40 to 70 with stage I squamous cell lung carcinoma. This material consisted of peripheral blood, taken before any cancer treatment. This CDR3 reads CASSSPDGGAGYTF. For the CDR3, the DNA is TGCGCCAGCAGCTCCCCAGACGGGGGCGCCGGCTACACCTTC.